The clone carrying this TCR beta chain was counted only a few times. This record belongs to a study of T cells after yellow fever vaccination. TCRdb used MiXCR to reprocess the 5' RACE reads, holding one entry per CDR3 protein. The sample has about 510,000 distinct CDR3 sequences, just over 20% seen once. The CDR3 sequence is 20 residues long. V was trimmed by 1 base and J by 0 bases, leaving 22 bases between them. The germline gives CDR1 MGHRA, CDR2 YSYEKL. The source of this sequence is a man aged 18 to 35 who received the YFV17D yellow fever vaccine. Sample: PBMCs, taken approximately 20 days after the first yellow fever vaccination. The chain has TRBV4-1 and TRBJ1-5, with D unresolved. This CDR3 is CASSQGTLAGPRYSNQPQHF. The CDR3 DNA follows: TGCGCCAGCAGCCAAGGAACCCTAGCCGGCCCACGGTATAGCAATCAGCCCCAGCATTTT.